This passage covers 27 T cell receptor beta chains from one sample sequenced in a study of blood T cell repertoires in COVID-19. Profiled with immunoSEQ multiplex PCR; TCRdb holds only in-frame clones, not every one. The table lists under 200,000 clones, approximately 79% of them singletons. Specimen: peripheral blood. The receptors stem from a man between 60 and 70 years old with active or convalescent COVID-19.

This chain joins TRBV5-4 and TRBJ2-3, with D perhaps matching TRBD2 (5 bases). Trimming removed 7 bases from V and 2 bases from J, with 14 bases in between. The germline V gene has CDR1 SGHNT and CDR2 YYREEE (reference sequence). This CDR3 contains 14 residues. The CDR3 loop reads CASSSRGSTDTQYF. The CDR3 DNA is TGTGCCAGCTCGTCGAGAGGGTCCACAGATACGCAGTATTTT.

V and J are TRBV9 and TRBJ2-3, with no clear D. In germline, CDR1 is SGDLS, CDR2 YYNGEE. The CDR3 sequence is 14 residues long. Trimming removed 2 bases from V and 0 bases from J, with 7 bases in between. CDR3 region: CASSVITSTDTQYF. CDR3 sequence (DNA): TGTGCCAGCAGCGTTATTACAAGCACAGATACGCAGTATTTT.

The CDR3 nucleotides are TGTGCCAGCAGCCCTCCCGGGCTAGCACAAGAGACCCAGTACTTC. This encodes CASSPPGLAQETQYF. This chain connects TRBV7-9 to TRBJ2-5; maybe TRBD2 (5 bases). The CDR3 runs to 15 residues. Germline CDR1 reads SEHNR; CDR2 reads FQNEAQ (reference sequence). Between the trimmed V and J ends, which lost 5 bases and 2 bases, there was a span of 15 bases.

V gene TRBV9 combines with J gene TRBJ2-1, with a possible D match to TRBD1 (5 bases). V lost 4 bases and J 8 bases, leaving 16 bases between the germline ends. Germline V lookup: CDR1 SGDLS, CDR2 YYNGEE. This CDR3 spans 14 amino acids. CDR3 amino acids: CASSTRQRPDEQFF. The CDR3 nucleotides read TGTGCCAGCAGCACCCGACAGAGACCAGATGAGCAGTTCTTC.

This clone occurred a few times. The chain has TRBV9 and TRBJ1-5; 9 nucleotides match TRBD1. The germline CDR1 and CDR2 sequences are SGDLS and YYNGEE. This CDR3 is built from 14 residues. Trimming at V came to 3 bases and at J to 4 bases, leaving 2 bases not matched to a gene. The CDR3 loop is CASSAGTGNQPQHF. In DNA form, the CDR3 reads TGTGCCAGCAGCGCCGGGACAGGGAATCAGCCCCAGCATTTT.

V usage is TRBV7-9 and J usage is TRBJ1-1; 7 nucleotides match TRBD1. CDR3 length: 14 residues. V gave up 5 bases and J gave up 2 bases; unmatched junction bases: 5. Germline lookup yields CDR1 SEHNR and CDR2 FQNEAQ (reference sequence). The CDR3 DNA reads TGTGCCAGCAGCCTACAGGGGTCAAACACTGAAGCTTTCTTT. It is translated as CASSLQGSNTEAFF.

J is TRBJ2-5 and V is TRBV28, with 7 bases aligning to TRBD2. In germline, CDR1 is MDHEN, CDR2 SYDVKM. The CDR3 consists of 15 residues. V was clipped by 5 bases and J by 5 bases; unmatched bases: 11. CDR3 protein: CASSEVGEGWETQYF. For the CDR3, the DNA is TGTGCCAGCAGTGAGGTCGGGGAGGGCTGGGAGACCCAGTACTTC.

The chain uses TRBV6-6 and TRBJ2-2; 9 bases map to TRBD2. The junction had 8 bases not matched to a gene; V was cut back by 6 bases and J by 6 bases. The CDR3 extends over 15 amino acids. The germline V gene has CDR1 MNHNY and CDR2 SVGAGI (reference sequence). The CDR3 reads CASSHRAGGAGELFF. The CDR3 DNA reads TGTGCCAGCAGCCACCGGGCGGGAGGGGCCGGGGAGCTGTTTTTT.

The V gene is TRBV28, the J gene TRBJ2-3; the match to TRBD2 covers 8 bases. Trimming removed 4 bases from V and 0 bases from J; junction bases left unmatched: 6. Germline loops: CDR1 MDHEN, CDR2 SYDVKM. This CDR3 has 16 amino acids. CDR3 loop: CASSSAVAGSTDTQYF. DNA for the CDR3: TGTGCCAGCAGTTCCGCGGTAGCGGGGAGCACAGATACGCAGTATTTT.

This chain connects TRBV7-2 to TRBJ1-1; D remains unclear. This CDR3 is 15 amino acids long. V lost 5 bases and J 3 bases, leaving 16 bases between the germline ends. The germline CDR1 and CDR2 sequences are SGHTA and FQGNSA. DNA for the CDR3: TGTGCCAGCAGCCGTGAGATGGCAGGCGACACTGAAGCTTTCTTT. Protein product: CASSREMAGDTEAFF.

This clone was observed a few times. The rearrangement links TRBV28 to TRBJ2-7; D gene ambiguous. CDR1 and CDR2 from the germline V gene are MDHEN and SYDVKM. The length of the CDR3 is 14 residues. V shed 4 bases and J shed 0 bases, with 10 bases lying between them. CDR3 coding DNA: TGTGCCAGCAGTTCTACAGAGAGCTCCTACGAGCAGTACTTC. It translates to CASSSTESSYEQYF.

The chain joins TRBV19 to TRBJ2-2; 13 nucleotides line up with TRBD2. The CDR3 extends over 14 amino acids. With V trimmed by 8 bases and J by 6 bases, 3 bases remained unmatched. CDR1 is LNHDA and CDR2 is SQIVND in the germline V gene (reference sequence). This CDR3 is CASGLAGAAGELFF. The CDR3 coding sequence is TGTGCCAGTGGACTAGCGGGAGCCGCCGGGGAGCTGTTTTTT.

The chain joins TRBV2 to TRBJ2-4, with unresolved D. This CDR3 contains 12 residues. Germline lookup yields CDR1 SNHLY and CDR2 FYNNEI. V lost 4 bases and J lost 10, with 11 bases in between. The CDR3, as DNA: TGTGCCAGCAGTGCAACGGCGGTGATTCAGTACTTC. This translates into CASSATAVIQYF.

The CDR3: CASSFSLTGELFF. CDR3 nucleotides: TGTGCCAGCAGCTTTAGCCTTACCGGGGAGCTGTTTTTT. The chain uses TRBV5-6 and TRBJ2-2; D gene ambiguous. CDR3 size: 13 residues. Germline CDR1 SGHDT, CDR2 YYEEEE. Deletions cut 2 bases from V and 5 bases from J, with 7 bases between.

This rearrangement joins TRBV5-4 to TRBJ1-2; 7 bases agree with TRBD1. The V and J ends lost 0 bases and 7 bases, in that order; junction bases with no gene match: 6. CDR3 length: 14 residues. CDR1 and CDR2 (germline): SGHNT, YYREEE (reference sequence). Here the CDR3 reads CASSLDRGSAGYTF. The CDR3 DNA reads as TGTGCCAGCAGCTTGGACAGGGGTTCGGCTGGCTACACCTTC.

This rearrangement joins TRBV19 to TRBJ1-5; D might be TRBD1 (6 bases). Germline-derived CDR1 and CDR2 are LNHDA and SQIVND (reference sequence). The V end was cut by 5 bases, the J end by 2 bases, with 10 bases between. CDR3 length equals 14 residues. The CDR3 loop is CASSPPGGNQPQHF. The CDR3 DNA reads TGTGCCAGTAGTCCCCCAGGGGGCAATCAGCCCCAGCATTTT.

The CDR3 DNA sequence: TGTGCCTGGAGCCTTTTCTCAACAGGGAGAAGTAGTGGCTACACCTTC. It yields the protein CAWSLFSTGRSSGYTF. The V and J genes are TRBV30 and TRBJ1-2; D possibly corresponds to TRBD1 (6 bases). Trimming removed 3 bases at V and 7 bases at J, with 24 bases between. Germline V lookup: CDR1 GTSNPN, CDR2 SVGIG (reference sequence). The length of the CDR3 is 16 residues.

This rearrangement joins TRBV6-5 to TRBJ2-1; TRBD2 matches at 7 bases. The J segment lost 3 bases and the V segment lost 8 bases, leaving 4 bases of the junction unmatched. The CDR3 has 13 residues. In germline, CDR1 is MNHEY, CDR2 SVGAGI. The CDR3 DNA is TGTGCCAGCTACGGGGGGAGCTACAATGAGCAGTTCTTC. Translation gives CASYGGSYNEQFF.

The genes are TRBV5-5 and TRBJ1-2; 10 bases fit TRBD1. V was clipped by 4 bases and J by 7 bases; unmatched bases: 7. The CDR3 contains 14 residues. Looked up from germline, CDR1 is SGHKS and CDR2 is YYEKEE (reference sequence). In DNA, the CDR3 is TGTGCCAGCAGCCCGCGGACAGGGGGGTTTGGCTACACCTTC. Translated, it gives CASSPRTGGFGYTF.

As to this clone: At the DNA level, this CDR3 is encoded by other sequences in the same sample as well. This chain uses TRBV19 with TRBJ1-5; the D is unclear. CDR1 and CDR2 (germline): LNHDA, SQIVND (reference sequence). V was clipped by 10 bases and J by 5 bases, with 18 bases between them. The CDR3 consists of 14 residues. CDR3 DNA: TGTGCCACCGGAGGTTTCCAAGAAGATCAGCCCCAGCATTTT. This codes for CATGGFQEDQPQHF.

A few counts support this clone. The J gene is TRBJ2-7, the V gene TRBV6-2 or TRBV6-3; 8 positions match TRBD2. The J segment lost 4 bases and the V segment lost 2 bases, leaving 7 bases of the junction unmatched. From germline, CDR1 is MNHEY and CDR2 SVGEGT. The CDR3 length is 15 residues. The CDR3 DNA reads TGTGCCAGCAGTTACCGGGAGACTAGCGCTTACGAGCAGTACTTC. It specifies CASSYRETSAYEQYF.

This clone was counted a few times. V gene TRBV2 combines with J gene TRBJ2-1, with D perhaps TRBD1 (5 bases). The CDR3 is 11 residues long. The germline V gene encodes CDR1 SNHLY and CDR2 FYNNEI. The V end lost 1 base, the J end lost 15 bases, and 10 bases lay between the germline ends. CDR3 nucleotide sequence: TGTGCCAGCAGTGAAGTGGGGCTGGGGTTCTTC. Its translation: CASSEVGLGFF.

In its sample, this clone was seen once. In DNA, the CDR3 is TGTGCCAGCAGCTTAGATCCTGTAGGGGGCGCGGAAAAACTGTTTTTT. Protein sequence: CASSLDPVGGAEKLFF. The V call is TRBV11-2, the J call TRBJ1-4, with 7 bases identical to TRBD1. CDR3 length equals 16 residues. Looked up from germline, CDR1 is SGHAT and CDR2 is FQNNGV. J lost 8 bases, V lost 0 bases, and 9 bases had no gene match.

The rearrangement uses TRBV3-1 (or the pseudogene TRBV3-2) and TRBJ2-5, with TRBD1 as a possible D gene (5 bases). The CDR3 runs to 16 residues. Germline V gene data show CDR1 as LGHDT and CDR2 as YNNKEL (reference sequence). The germline V and J ends were trimmed by 0 bases and 5 bases, with 16 bases remaining between them. The DNA of the CDR3 is TGTGCCAGCAGCCAAGATCTAATAGGGGTTGGGGAGACCCAGTACTTC. Residues: CASSQDLIGVGETQYF.

In its sample, this clone was seen once. V and J are TRBV28 and TRBJ1-5, with 7 bases matching TRBD1. The CDR3 has 16 amino acids. Trimming at V came to 5 bases and at J to 7 bases, leaving 14 bases not matched to a gene. CDR1 and CDR2 (germline): MDHEN, SYDVKM. CDR3 sequence (DNA): TGTGCCAGCAGTCTCCCCCTAAGGGGGCTCGACCAGCCCCAGCATTTT. As protein: CASSLPLRGLDQPQHF.

Written as DNA, the CDR3 is TGTGCCAGCAGTAGCAGACAGGGGGCAGCAACTATATACGAGCAGTACTTC. Translated, it gives CASSSRQGAATIYEQYF. V usage is TRBV27 and J usage is TRBJ2-7; 10 nucleotides agree with TRBD1. Trimming at V came to 5 bases and at J to 4 bases, leaving 14 bases not matched to a gene. Germline V gene sequence: CDR1 MNHEY, CDR2 SMNVEV (reference sequence). CDR3 size: 17 residues.

The chain recombines TRBV5-5 with TRBJ1-1; D gene unclear. CDR3 length: 13 residues. V lost 0 bases, J lost 4 bases, and 7 bases lay in between. Germline V gene data show CDR1 as SGHKS and CDR2 as YYEKEE (reference sequence). Written as DNA, the CDR3 is TGTGCCAGCAGCTTGGGGCAGGCCACTGAAGCTTTCTTT. Its translation is CASSLGQATEAFF.